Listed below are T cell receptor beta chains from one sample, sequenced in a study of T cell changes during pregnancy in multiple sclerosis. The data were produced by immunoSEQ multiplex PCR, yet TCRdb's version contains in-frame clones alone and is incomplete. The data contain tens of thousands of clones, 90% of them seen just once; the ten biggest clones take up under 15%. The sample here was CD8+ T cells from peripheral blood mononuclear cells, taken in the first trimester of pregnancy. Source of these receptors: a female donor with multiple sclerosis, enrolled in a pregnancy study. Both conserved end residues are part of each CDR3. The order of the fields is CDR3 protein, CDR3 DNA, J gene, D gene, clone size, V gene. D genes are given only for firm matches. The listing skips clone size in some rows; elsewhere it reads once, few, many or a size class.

CASSLSGGTEAFF TGTGCCAGCAGTTTATCAGGGGGCACTGAAGCTTTCTTT TRBJ1-1 - few TRBV27
CASWGLAVTALAKNIQYF TGTGCCAGCTGGGGTCTAGCGGTAACTGCGCTAGCCAAAAACATTCAGTACTTC TRBJ2-4 TRBD2 - TRBV2
CAWSAGEWTYNEQFF TGTGCCTGGAGTGCAGGGGAATGGACCTACAATGAGCAGTTCTTC TRBJ2-1 - - TRBV30
CASSHGDEQYF TGTGCCAGCAGTCATGGAGACGAGCAGTACTTC TRBJ2-7 - - TRBV27
CASSPTTGVVYGYTF TGTGCCAGCAGCCCCACGACAGGGGTTGTCTATGGCTACACCTTC TRBJ1-2 TRBD1 - TRBV7-9
CASSYSLGYYGYTF TGTGCCAGCAGTTACTCGCTCGGGTACTATGGCTACACCTTC TRBJ1-2 - - TRBV6-6
CASSSGTWIGEQYF TGTGCCAGCAGTTCAGGGACATGGATAGGGGAGCAGTACTTC TRBJ2-7 - - TRBV28
CASSLTQGNIQYF TGTGCTAGCAGCTTAACCCAGGGAAACATTCAGTACTTC TRBJ2-4 - - TRBV7-7
CASSLAARVLYQPQHF TGTGCCAGCAGTTTAGCAGCCAGGGTACTTTATCAGCCCCAGCATTTT TRBJ1-5 - - TRBV28
CASSVGPLQSYEQYF TGTGCCAGCAGCGTGGGCCCCTTGCAGTCCTACGAGCAGTACTTC TRBJ2-7 - - TRBV9
CASSEREISYNEQFF TGTGCCAGCAGCGAGCGGGAGATCTCCTACAATGAGCAGTTCTTC TRBJ2-1 TRBD2 - TRBV9
CASSYGLNTGELFF TGTGCCAGCAGTTACGGACTAAACACCGGGGAGCTGTTTTTT TRBJ2-2 - - TRBV6-5
CAISETSGIVTQYF TGTGCCATCAGTGAAACTAGCGGGATAGTGACCCAGTACTTC TRBJ2-5 TRBD2 - TRBV10-3
CASSSWDRGYEQYF TGTGCCAGCAGTTCTTGGGACAGGGGCTACGAGCAGTACTTC TRBJ2-7 TRBD1 - TRBV28
CASSPAWYNEKLFF TGTGCCAGCAGTCCCGCGTGGTATAATGAAAAACTGTTTTTT TRBJ1-4 - - TRBV28
CASSVALAGDGQFF TGTGCCAGCAGCGTTGCCCTAGCGGGAGATGGGCAGTTCTTC TRBJ2-1 TRBD2 - TRBV9
CASTIKGGSKNIQYF TGTGCCAGCACTATCAAAGGGGGATCCAAAAACATTCAGTACTTC TRBJ2-4 - - TRBV27
CASSVVSGSTDTQYF TGTGCCAGCAGCGTAGTTAGCGGGAGTACAGATACGCAGTATTTT TRBJ2-3 TRBD2 - TRBV9
CASSPWTSGRARDEQYF TGCGCCAGCAGCCCATGGACTAGCGGGAGGGCTAGAGACGAGCAGTACTTC TRBJ2-7 TRBD2 - TRBV5-1
CASSALPDPGESEQYF TGTGCCAGCAGTGCTCTTCCAGACCCGGGGGAGAGTGAGCAGTACTTC TRBJ2-7 - - TRBV6-1
CASSEPAQSYEQYF TGTGCCAGCAGTGAACCAGCGCAGTCCTACGAGCAGTACTTC TRBJ2-7 - - TRBV2
CASSFDRVYETQYF TGTGCCAGCAGCTTCGACAGGGTTTACGAGACCCAGTACTTC TRBJ2-5 TRBD1 - TRBV5-8
CASSMGGRAFLDTQYF TGTGCCAGTAGTATGGGTGGGAGGGCCTTCCTTGATACGCAGTATTTT TRBJ2-3 TRBD2 - TRBV19
CASRQGQGADTQYF TGTGCCAGCAGACAAGGACAGGGGGCAGATACGCAGTATTTT TRBJ2-3 TRBD1 once TRBV7-9
CASTIGTSGSTYEQYF TGTGCCAGCACTATCGGGACTAGCGGGAGTACCTACGAGCAGTACTTC TRBJ2-7 TRBD2 - TRBV2
CASSPNRLAESSYNEQFF TGTGCCAGCAGTCCCAACCGACTAGCGGAGAGCTCCTACAATGAGCAGTTCTTC TRBJ2-1 TRBD2 - TRBV28
CASSESLPSRANTEAFF TGTGCCAGCAGTGAGAGCCTCCCGAGCAGGGCGAACACTGAAGCTTTCTTT TRBJ1-1 - - TRBV2
CASSSTQLAGGADTQYF TGTGCCAGCAGCTCCACTCAACTAGCGGGAGGGGCAGATACGCAGTATTTT TRBJ2-3 TRBD2 - TRBV13
CASSYSPFDSPLHF TGTGCCAGCAGTTATTCTCCTTTCGATTCACCCCTCCACTTT TRBJ1-6 - once TRBV6-5
CASSQVGTGTEAFF TGCGCCAGCAGCCAAGTAGGGACAGGGACTGAAGCTTTCTTT TRBJ1-1 TRBD1 - TRBV4-1
CASSEGQGNTGELFF TGTGCCAGCAGTGAAGGACAGGGGAACACCGGGGAGCTGTTTTTT TRBJ2-2 TRBD1 - TRBV6-4
CSAPRGDTQYF TGCAGTGCTCCCAGAGGAGATACGCAGTATTTT TRBJ2-3 - - TRBV20-1
CASSETGGGTDTQYF TGTGCCAGCAGTGAAACAGGGGGGGGGACAGATACGCAGTATTTT TRBJ2-3 - - TRBV28
CASSIDRVIGYTF TGTGCCAGCAGCATCGACAGGGTGATTGGCTACACCTTC TRBJ1-2 TRBD1 - TRBV7-8
CASSTGGPYNEQFF TGTGCCAGCAGTACAGGGGGCCCCTACAATGAGCAGTTCTTC TRBJ2-1 TRBD1 - TRBV27
CASSSQGVFETQYF TGTGCCAGCAGCTCCCAGGGGGTTTTTGAGACCCAGTACTTC TRBJ2-5 TRBD1 - TRBV14
CASSPGTGAGSNYGYTF TGTGCCAGCAGTCCCGGGACAGGAGCTGGCTCTAACTATGGCTACACCTTC TRBJ1-2 TRBD1 - TRBV27
CASSFRGGNTEAFF TGTGCCAGCAGTTTCCGGGGGGGGAACACTGAAGCTTTCTTT TRBJ1-1 - few TRBV27
CATTGQYNEKLFF TGTGCCACCACAGGACAGTACAATGAAAAACTGTTTTTT TRBJ1-4 - - TRBV6-6
CASSYSSGAYNEQFF TGTGCCAGCAGTTACTCGAGCGGGGCCTACAATGAGCAGTTCTTC TRBJ2-1 TRBD2 - TRBV6-5
CASSSMGRYTEAFF TGTGCCAGCAGCTCTATGGGGAGATACACTGAAGCTTTCTTT TRBJ1-1 - once TRBV7-2
CSVGTLAGDTYEQYF TGCAGCGTAGGAACTCTAGCGGGAGATACCTACGAGCAGTACTTC TRBJ2-7 TRBD2 many TRBV29-1
CASSFFGGGSYEQYF TGTGCCAGCAGCTTTTTTGGGGGGGGCTCCTACGAGCAGTACTTC TRBJ2-7 TRBD2 - TRBV5-4
CASSPLLRTPGGYTF TGTGCCAGCAGCCCATTACTACGGACGCCGGGAGGCTACACCTTC TRBJ1-2 - - TRBV7-9
CASSPQLDTDTQYF TGTGCCAGCAGCCCCCAACTCGACACAGATACGCAGTATTTT TRBJ2-3 - - TRBV6-5